The clone carrying this T cell receptor beta chain came up a few times. Per germline, CDR1 SQVTM and CDR2 ANQGSEA. Trimming cost V 8 bases and J 0 bases, with 10 bases left between them. The CDR3 runs to 12 residues. This sample is drawn from a study of preoperative IRX-2 immunotherapy in early breast cancer. The sample's treatment: preoperative locoregional IRX-2 cytokine immunotherapy. This phase Ib study tested locoregional IRX-2 cytokine immunotherapy given before surgery. Sequenced by immunoSEQ multiplex PCR; TCRdb stores in-frame clones only, minus some. The table records tens of thousands of clones, about 90% of them present only once.

The sequence derives from a human donor with breast cancer. J is TRBJ2-5 and V is TRBV29-1, with D possibly being TRBD1 (6 bases). The sample here was tumor tissue, taken after IRX-2 immunotherapy. The CDR3 DNA reads TGCAGCCACAGGGCCAACCAAGAGACCCAGTACTTC. Translating it yields CSHRANQETQYF.